The present T cell receptor beta chain was sequenced within a study of cytomegalovirus exposure and HLA in healthy donors (dated by TCRdb to between 2016 and 2019). Regarding the research as a whole: In an earlier analysis of 587 of the donors, about 260 Gb of sequence data and approximately 120 million unique TCR beta sequences from 180 million or so T cells were reported. A later genetic analysis used genome-wide SNP genotypes for about 55% of the 666 donors, treating that subset as a discovery cohort. On average, around 230,000 unique TCR beta nucleotide sequences were sequenced per donor among about 400 genotyped donors of the cohort, with 15% to 20% of those sequences being non-productive. An early release covering around 630 HLA-typed donors comprised around 300 gigabases of sequencing data and tens of millions of unique TCR sequences. Class I and class II HLA loci were covered by the typing at four-digit resolution. Alongside the repertoire data, information on donor age, sex, ethnicity and CMV serostatus was compiled. The study profiled the T cell repertoires of 500 to 800 subjects by immunosequencing and related them to cytomegalovirus serostatus. Every discovery cohort repertoire had been produced on one sequencing platform. To predict cytomegalovirus infection status, the study brought together high-throughput TCR immunosequencing, statistical association of individual TCRs with disease status, and machine learning. Besides the first cohort of under 700 subjects, a separate validation cohort made up of 120 or so different subjects was used. Because of strong linkage in the cohort, five DR-DQ haplotypes were treated as single units for association and clustering. An earlier analysis of roughly 580 of the donors used high-throughput TCR beta sequencing to judge whether each TCR beta V gene segment behaved as functional or pseudogenic. A later analysis re-analyzed previously published TCR beta repertoires from several hundred donors and added high-resolution HLA genotyping to study TCR occurrence patterns. Rather than drawing on any new phenotypic data, the later analysis identified candidate immune exposures from TCR beta sequences and the way those sequences occurred across donors. The aim of the study was to test whether cataloging public T cell receptors could identify signatures of past pathogen exposure. The genetic ancestry cluster associated with self-reported Caucasian donors included roughly 84% of the roughly 400 genotyped donors. Typing coverage differed by locus: A, B, C, DRB1 and DQB1 were typed in roughly 620-630 donors, DQA1 in 522, DPA1 in around 600, and DPB1 in 400 to 480. Overall results and qualifications from the work: In the study, approximately 160 TCR beta chains were listed as associated with cytomegalovirus. A cluster of highly shared sequence variants was judged likely to represent a technical artifact of the sequencing pipeline. A further reported finding was that TCR beta sequences accurately predicted the HLA-A and HLA-B alleles for most subjects in the first cohort. V-gene and J-gene trimming of TCR beta chains was associated with a missense DCLRE1C variant in a later genetic analysis, and the association was replicated in an independent cohort. In a later genetic analysis, fewer N-insertions in productive TCRs were reported among donors in an Asian-associated ancestry cluster than the approximately 670-donor mean. When HLA alleles, especially DR and DQ, strongly co-occurred, TCR associations were difficult to assign to individual alleles. An earlier analysis of around 540 of the donors showed that most TCR beta V segments appeared in productive rearrangements either about 87% or about 30% of the time, which broadly matched IMGT annotations. Cytomegalovirus status was reported to be diagnosed by the classifier with high specificity and sensitivity in both the original and validation cohorts. CMV serostatus was the only immune exposure information available for the cohort. In a later analysis, several top co-occurrence clusters were reported to appear linked to parvovirus B19, influenza, CMV and Epstein-Barr virus. A later analysis associated about 17,000 TCR beta sequences with specific HLA alleles at a false discovery rate of 0.05. Sequencing depth was assumed to be roughly uniform across donors in the presence/absence analyses, though that assumption may not hold. Because HLA typing was unavailable for some donors at each locus, only the typed subset was used in association tests. Correlated functional status among segregating V segments might reflect linkage disequilibrium, but an unknown experimental factor could not be ruled out. It was suggested by the authors that the approach could potentially be generalized to other disease states and immunological phenotypes. Roughly 17 rarely observed V segments, including chromosome 9 orphons, were excluded from the earlier analysis of about 600 of the donors because counts were too low. In vitro tests confirmed that a few of the cytomegalovirus-associated TCR beta chains recognize cytomegalovirus antigens. A later analysis found that most CMV-associated TCR beta chains appeared HLA-restricted, with HLA associations seemingly driven largely by CMV exposure. While some public TCRs were present in many individuals, most TCR sequences turned up only very rarely across donors. A later analysis found that TCR association rates varied across HLA loci, with DRB1 alleles showing the most associated TCRs and HLA-C alleles the fewest. In a later analysis, HLA-associated TCR beta chains were found to be more clonally expanded and to have lower generation probabilities than equally common non-associated chains. The cohort was sequenced for TCR beta chains only, and without alpha or paired-chain data the features that could be detected were limited.

The cohort comprised 550 to 700 healthy bone marrow donors. At the time of sampling, every cohort member was nominally healthy, though immune exposures that went unrecorded were likely present. The donor was CMV seronegative and belonged to the group of 350 to 400 seronegative cohort members. Every donor gave a peripheral blood sample, and the peripheral blood mononuclear cells from that sample were used for TCR beta sequencing. The Qiagen DNeasy Blood Extraction Kit was used to extract genomic DNA from the blood cell samples. Library generation was performed with the immunoSEQ multiplex PCR assay. A mixture of 60 forward primers for TCR Vbeta segments and 13 reverse primers for TCR Jbeta segments was used in the multiplex PCR. The CDR3 region of rearranged TCR beta genes was amplified from genomic DNA with a multiplex PCR assay. On the Illumina HiSeq System, the amplified TCR beta libraries were sequenced as 87-base-pair reads. The original pipeline was this. A later analysis tallied around 80 million unique TCR beta chains across the 666 repertoires, and about 10 million of those chains were shared by two or more donors. Raw reads were error-corrected and collapsed into unique sequences with a nearest-neighbor algorithm that merged closely related sequences to remove PCR and sequencing errors. To assign V, D and J gene segments, CDR3 sequences were aligned to IMGT reference sequences. For a sequence to be retained, a match of at least six nucleotides to both a V gene segment and a J gene segment was required. A rearrangement was called productive if the CDR3 had no stop codons and remained in frame with V and J, and every other rearrangement was called non-productive. Following IMGT convention, CDR3 was defined as the stretch from the second conserved V-encoded cysteine up to the conserved J-encoded phenylalanine. In an earlier analysis of just under 600 of the donors, sequences lacking an unambiguous match to a single V gene segment were excluded. In an earlier analysis of approximately 500 of the donors, a V segment was called functional when productive rearrangements were above 56.7%, and segregating when the standard deviation between donors exceeded 5%. A statistical classification framework was built to diagnose cytomegalovirus status from the catalog of TCR beta chain sequences. V and J gene assignment, in a later analysis, came from comparing TCR nucleotide sequences with IMGT/GENE-DB human TR gene sequences. In a later analysis, CDR3 sequences and most-parsimonious VDJ recombination scenarios were assigned using the TCRdist pipeline. In a later analysis, each TCR beta chain was defined by its CDR3 amino acid sequence together with its V-gene family, and reads without a unique V-gene family were excluded. To address suspected cross-contamination and a sequencing artifact, a later analysis removed under 600 highly shared, low-generation-probability nucleotide sequences. In a later analysis, a clonal expansion index for each public chain was calculated from normalized within-repertoire ranks of inferred template counts. In a later analysis, generation probabilities were computed with a VDJ recombination model fitted to out-of-frame rearrangements, and the resulting probabilities were checked against IGoR. In a later analysis, TCR-TCR, TCR-HLA and TCR-CMV co-occurrence was scored with hypergeometric tests, and a repertoire-size bias correction was applied to TCR pairs. In a later analysis, false discovery rates were estimated by permuting HLA or CMV assignments 20 times. A later analysis grouped co-occurring TCRs with DBSCAN, adding TCRdist sequence similarity when clustering within HLA-allele-positive subsets. For co-occurrence clustering, repertoires with fewer than 30,000 or more than 120,000 public chains were excluded, along with five or six repertoires with anomalous nucleotide sharing. TCRdb mirrors the immuneACCESS table, restricted to in-frame sequences. Some clones are absent from its copies; in checked studies, under half trace to an unresolved V gene, and the reason for the others is unknown. V and J calls and clone size are given by that table; D and trimming were obtained from the DNA. This sample comprises some 160,000 clones, 77% of them detected only once. 1.5% to 2% of the sample belongs to the ten largest clones.

As to this clone: Its antigen is unknown. One base away there is no much larger clone; base qualities are not given.

This TCR derives from a woman aged 25 to 45 in good health and CMV-seronegative. Source material: PBMCs.

The DNA sequence is as follows: TGTGCCAGTAGTATAGAGAAGACTAGCGGGGTCTACGAGCAGTACTTC. Protein translation: CASSIEKTSGVYEQYF. The sequence is built from TRBV19 and TRBJ2-7, and 11 junctional nucleotides match TRBD2. Relative to germline, V is missing 0 bases and J is missing 3 bases, with 4 bases of the junction outside any gene match. Reading the germline V gene (reference sequence) gives CDR1 LNHDA and CDR2 SQIVND. The CDR3 numbers 16 residues from cysteine through phenylalanine. Only CDR3 DNA remains: 48 bases, in frame from the first base.